Below, one TCR beta chain is given with its context. With 0 bases removed from V and 3 bases from J, the gap between germline ends came to 16 bases. This CDR3 spans 17 amino acids. The germline V gene has CDR1 LGHNA and CDR2 YSLEER. This sample stems from a study of cytomegalovirus exposure and HLA in healthy donors. PCR employed 60 Vbeta and 13 Jbeta primers. This table comes from immunoSEQ multiplex PCR, and its TCRdb copy is limited to in-frame clones, with some not included. Seen here are under 200,000 clones, 70% to 90% observed once, and the top ten hold about 9.3%. Sequences were obtained from PBMCs. This sequence joins TRBV4-3 and TRBJ2-3, with D possibly being TRBD2 (7 bases). This TCR came from a man aged 18-30 years in good health and CMV-seropositive. The CDR3 here is CASSQEGGGAITDTQYF. CDR3 coding DNA: TGCGCCAGCAGCCAAGAGGGTGGGGGGGCTATAACAGATACGCAGTATTTT.